One sample yielded the 24 T cell receptor beta chains listed below, sequenced in a study of cytomegalovirus exposure and HLA in healthy donors (dated by TCRdb to about 2017). Library prep was done by the immunoSEQ multiplex PCR assay. A mixture of 60 forward primers for TCR Vbeta segments and 13 reverse primers for TCR Jbeta segments was used in the multiplex PCR. TCRdb took this table from immuneACCESS and kept in-frame rearrangements with V and J called. Such tables lack part of the clones; where checked against another copy, unresolved V genes explain under half of the gap, and the rest is unexplained. The sample contains 120,000 to 150,000 clones, roughly 76% of them found a single time. The top ten hold less than 3.5% of the sample. The sequenced sample consisted of PBMCs. These receptors were obtained from a woman in her 30s in good health and CMV-seronegative.

The gene calls are TRBV7-2 and TRBJ1-2, with 11 bases that match TRBD1. This CDR3 is 15 amino acids long. Germline assignment: CDR1 SGHTA and CDR2 FQGNSA. V lost 7 bases and J lost 4; bases outside the gene matches: 8. The CDR3 DNA is TGTGCCAGCACACCCAGGACAGGGGGCATCTATGGCTACACCTTC. This sequence encodes CASTPRTGGIYGYTF. Using reference TRBV7-2 and TRBJ1-2 for the parts outside the CDR3, the full variable domain is GAGVSQSPSNKVTEKGKDVELRCDPISGHTALYWYRQSLGQGLEFLIYFQGNSAPDKSGLPSDRFSAERTGGSVSTLTIQRTQQEDSAVYLCASTPRTGGIYGYTFGSGTRLTVV.

This clone was counted only a few times. The genes are TRBV2 and TRBJ1-2; D is undetermined. The CDR3 spans 12 residues. V was shortened by 3 bases and J by 4 bases, with 6 bases between the two germline ends. The germline CDR1 and CDR2 sequences are SNHLY and FYNNEI. As DNA, the CDR3 is TGTGCCAGCAGTGACAGGCTCTATGGCTACACCTTC. Its protein is CASSDRLYGYTF.

The rearrangement uses TRBV19 and TRBJ2-3, with D unresolved. Germline CDR1 LNHDA, CDR2 SQIVND (reference sequence). There are 14 residues in the CDR3. Trimming took off 4 bases at V and 3 bases at J, with 11 bases between the two ends. The CDR3 region has the DNA TGTGCCAGTAGTACAACCCTCAGGACAGATACGCAGTATTTT. Translating gives CASSTTLRTDTQYF.

The V call is TRBV5-4, the J call TRBJ2-3, with a tentative D call TRBD2 (5 bases). Germline CDR1 and CDR2: SGHNT and YYREEE (reference sequence). Trimming cost V 4 bases and J 1 base, with 16 bases left between them. The CDR3 sequence is 16 residues long. Written as DNA, the CDR3 is TGTGCCAGCAGCCCCGGTGGTCGGGGTCGCACAGATACGCAGTATTTT. This encodes CASSPGGRGRTDTQYF.

This chain joins TRBV11-2 and TRBJ2-1; 7 bases align to TRBD1. Germline assignment: CDR1 SGHAT and CDR2 FQNNGV. V lost 1 base and J lost 0; bases outside the gene matches: 9. The CDR3 runs to 18 residues. In DNA form, the CDR3 reads TGTGCCAGCAGCTTAGGTTTCAGGACAGGCCACTCCTACAATGAGCAGTTCTTC. Translated, it gives CASSLGFRTGHSYNEQFF. Combining the CDR3 with reference TRBV11-2 and TRBJ2-1 gives the whole variable domain EAGVAQSPRYKIIEKRQSVAFWCNPISGHATLYWYQQILGQGPKLLIQFQNNGVVDDSQLPKDRFSAERLKGVDSTLKIQPAKLEDSAVYLCASSLGFRTGHSYNEQFFGPGTRLTVL.

The rearrangement links TRBV7-2 to TRBJ2-2; weak D call: TRBD2 (5 bases). This CDR3 region has 16 residues. Per germline, CDR1 SGHTA and CDR2 FQGNSA. The V end was cut by 1 base, the J end by 1 base, with 10 bases between. CDR3: CASSLERPENTGELFF. For the CDR3, the DNA is TGTGCCAGCAGCTTAGAGCGGCCAGAGAACACCGGGGAGCTGTTTTTT.

The rearrangement uses TRBV5-1 and TRBJ1-1; D possibly corresponds to TRBD1 (5 bases). V lost 5 bases and J lost 5, with 16 bases in between. From germline, CDR1 is SGHRS and CDR2 YFSETQ. The CDR3 spans 14 residues. The DNA for the CDR3 is TGCGCCAGCAGTTTAGACAGCCTTGGAACTGAAGCTTTCTTT. This encodes CASSLDSLGTEAFF.

The chain's CDR3 is CASSRQGGPYEQYF. Here the CDR3 DNA reads TGTGCCAGCAGTCGACAGGGGGGCCCCTACGAGCAGTACTTC. V usage is TRBV6-6 and J usage is TRBJ2-7, with TRBD1 matching over 9 bases. Germline trimming cut 5 bases from V and 2 bases from J; bases unmatched to any gene: 4. CDR3 length equals 14 residues. CDR1 is MNHNY, CDR2 SVGAGI, per germline (reference sequence).

This chain joins TRBV30 and TRBJ2-1; D is undetermined. CDR3 size: 13 residues. V shed 8 bases and J shed 7 bases, with 18 bases lying between them. CDR1 GTSNPN and CDR2 SVGIG come from the germline V gene (reference sequence). The CDR3 loop is CARKEGGWNEQFF. The CDR3 DNA follows: TGTGCCCGCAAGGAAGGCGGATGGAATGAGCAGTTCTTC.

The chain is built from TRBV29-1 and TRBJ2-5, with D possibly TRBD2 on 6 matching bases. The ends were cut back, 4 bases at V and 4 bases at J, with 16 bases in the middle. Germline V gene sequence: CDR1 SQVTM, CDR2 ANQGSEA. The CDR3 is made up of 14 amino acids. The CDR3 DNA reads as TGCAGCGTTGTAGGGTCGGGAGTGGTAGAGACCCAGTACTTC. Amino acids: CSVVGSGVVETQYF. Variable domain in full (rest from reference TRBV29-1 and TRBJ2-5): SAVISQKPSRDICQRGTSLTIQCQVDSQVTMMFWYRQQPGQSLTLIATANQGSEATYESGFVIDKFPISRPNLTFSTLTVSNMSPEDSSIYLCSVVGSGVVETQYFGPGTRLLVL.

This clone was detected only a few times. CDR3 protein: CARSAGDRGNYEQYF. CDR3 nucleotide sequence: TGTGCCAGAAGCGCCGGGGACAGGGGGAACTACGAGCAGTACTTC. J is TRBJ2-7 and V is TRBV5-3; 11 bases are a match to TRBD1. TRBV5-3 is an ORF for which the function is uncertain. The CDR3 sequence is 15 residues long. The J segment lost 3 bases and the V segment lost 4 bases, leaving 6 bases of the junction unmatched.

This clone is a singleton in its sample. The gene calls are TRBV15 and TRBJ2-1, with 13 bases that match TRBD2. This CDR3 contains 19 residues. From germline, CDR1 is LNHNV and CDR2 YYDKDF (reference sequence). With V trimmed by 2 bases and J by 4 bases, 11 bases remained unmatched. CDR3 sequence (DNA): TGTGCCACCAGCAGATCCGGGACTAGCGGGGCCTTAAATTACAATGAGCAGTTCTTC. Its translation: CATSRSGTSGALNYNEQFF.

The chain joins TRBV19 to TRBJ2-7, with a possible D match to TRBD2 (6 bases). The germline V gene has CDR1 LNHDA and CDR2 SQIVND (reference sequence). The CDR3 has 14 residues. V was shortened by 4 bases and J by 5 bases, with 15 bases between the two germline ends. The CDR3 DNA reads TGTGCCAGTAGTACGTCCAGCGGGTTTAACGAGCAGTACTTC. Protein product: CASSTSSGFNEQYF.

The chain links TRBV13 to TRBJ2-1; 7 bases fit TRBD2. The CDR3 covers 15 residues. Germline lookup yields CDR1 PRHDT and CDR2 FYEKMQ (reference sequence). The V and J ends lost 5 bases and 2 bases, in that order; junction bases with no gene match: 6. CDR3 nucleotides: TGTGCCAGCAGCCCCGAGGCGGGGGCCTACAATGAGCAGTTCTTC. Its protein product is CASSPEAGAYNEQFF. Filled out from reference TRBV13 and TRBJ2-1, the complete variable domain reads AAGVIQSPRHLIKEKRETATLKCYPIPRHDTVYWYQQGPGQDPQFLISFYEKMQSDKGSIPDRFSAQQFSDYHSELNMSSLELGDSALYFCASSPEAGAYNEQFFGPGTRLTVL.

This clone was seen once. The rearrangement links TRBV7-2 to TRBJ1-2, with TRBD1 identical over 8 bases. Losses at the gene ends were 1 base for V and 8 bases for J; bases not matched to a gene: 6. Germline V CDR1 and CDR2: SGHTA, FQGNSA. This CDR3 is built from 14 residues. The CDR3 is CASSLDQGARGYTF. The CDR3 nucleotides read TGTGCCAGCAGCTTAGATCAGGGGGCTAGAGGCTACACCTTC.

The chain carries TRBV2 and TRBJ2-5; D gene unclear. V was trimmed by 4 bases and J by 5 bases, leaving 5 bases between them. The germline gives CDR1 SNHLY, CDR2 FYNNEI. The CDR3 is made up of 11 amino acids. The CDR3 reads CASSVRETQYF. Here the CDR3 DNA reads TGTGCCAGCAGTGTACGGGAGACCCAGTACTTC.

The genes are TRBV15 and TRBJ1-4, with D perhaps matching TRBD1 (5 bases). The CDR3 has 16 amino acids. Trimming removed 0 bases from V and 0 bases from J, with 8 bases in between. The germline V gene has CDR1 LNHNV and CDR2 YYDKDF (reference sequence). CDR3: CATSRDRGSTNEKLFF. In DNA, the CDR3 is TGTGCCACCAGCAGAGATCGGGGGTCAACTAATGAAAAACTGTTTTTT.

J is TRBJ2-1 and V is TRBV5-1; TRBD1 agrees at 7 bases. Germline loops: CDR1 SGHRS, CDR2 YFSETQ. The CDR3 totals 14 residues. After removal of 4 bases from V and 7 bases from J, the junction contained 8 bases not matched to a gene. The CDR3 reads CASSQGQYSNEQFF. The CDR3 DNA reads as TGCGCCAGCAGCCAGGGACAGTATTCGAATGAGCAGTTCTTC.

The rearrangement joins TRBV11-2 to TRBJ2-5; D is ambiguous. CDR1 is SGHAT and CDR2 is FQNNGV in the germline V gene. The CDR3 is 13 amino acids. Trimming removed 3 bases from V and 5 bases from J, with 10 bases in between. The CDR3 coding sequence is TGTGCCAGCAGCTTCGGTATTTCGGAGACCCAGTACTTC. Translation: CASSFGISETQYF.

About this clone: One end of the junction is discordant with germline, which a read error may explain. The chain uses TRBV4-3 and TRBJ2-7, with 9 bases identical to TRBD1. This CDR3 has 13 residues. Germline CDR1 reads LGHNA; CDR2 reads YSLEER. For the CDR3, the DNA is TGCGCCAGCAGCCAAGATCTTGGACAGGGGAAGATGTTC. This gives the protein CASSQDLGQGKMF.

This clone was seen more than once but under ten times. The V call is TRBV6-5, the J call TRBJ2-1; 10 positions agree with TRBD1. This CDR3 has 14 residues. The junction had 2 bases not matched to a gene; V was cut back by 2 bases and J by 7 bases. Germline assignment: CDR1 MNHEY and CDR2 SVGAGI. CDR3: CASSYDRGQNEQFF. In DNA form, the CDR3 reads TGTGCCAGCAGTTACGACAGGGGGCAGAATGAGCAGTTCTTC.

Note on this clone: One end of the junction varies from germline; a read error may be responsible. The chain uses TRBV19 and TRBJ2-2; 10 nucleotides match TRBD2. The length of the CDR3 is 15 residues. CDR1 is LNHDA and CDR2 is SQIVND in the germline V gene (reference sequence). The CDR3 spells CASSIAGGLTGELFF. The CDR3 bases are TGTGCCAGTAGCATAGCGGGAGGCCTCACCGGGGAGCTGTTTTTT.

The chain joins TRBV6-5 to TRBJ2-7; D perhaps matches TRBD1 (6 bases). Germline assignment: CDR1 MNHEY and CDR2 SVGAGI. This CDR3 contains 15 residues. V lost 6 bases and J 3 bases, leaving 18 bases between the germline ends. In DNA, the CDR3 is TGTGCCAGCAGAGACCGACGACAGGCGATCTACGAGCAGTACTTC. This sequence encodes CASRDRRQAIYEQYF.

This clone was recorded a few times. V is TRBV19 and J is TRBJ1-3; D unresolved. V lost 3 bases, J lost 2 bases, and 2 bases lay in between. The CDR3 loop spans 12 amino acids. Germline V gene lookup returns CDR1 LNHDA and CDR2 SQIVND (reference sequence). The CDR3: CASSIAGNTIYF. CDR3 bases: TGTGCCAGTAGTATCGCTGGAAACACCATATATTTT.